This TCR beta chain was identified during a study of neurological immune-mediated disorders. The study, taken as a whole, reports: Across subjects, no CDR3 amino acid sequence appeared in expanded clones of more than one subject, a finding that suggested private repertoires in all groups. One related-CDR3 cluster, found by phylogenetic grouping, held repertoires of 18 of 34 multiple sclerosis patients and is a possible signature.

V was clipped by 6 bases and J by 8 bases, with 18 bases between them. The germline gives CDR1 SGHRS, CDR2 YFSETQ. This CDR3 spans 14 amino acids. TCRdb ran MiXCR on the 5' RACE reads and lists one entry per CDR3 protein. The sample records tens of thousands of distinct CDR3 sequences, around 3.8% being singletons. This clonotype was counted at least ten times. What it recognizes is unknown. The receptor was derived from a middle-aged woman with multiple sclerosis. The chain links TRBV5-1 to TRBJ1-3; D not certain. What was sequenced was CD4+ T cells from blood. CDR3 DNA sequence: TGCGCCAGCAAGTGGGCCCTTAGCGGGCACACCATATATTTT. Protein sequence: CASKWALSGHTIYF.